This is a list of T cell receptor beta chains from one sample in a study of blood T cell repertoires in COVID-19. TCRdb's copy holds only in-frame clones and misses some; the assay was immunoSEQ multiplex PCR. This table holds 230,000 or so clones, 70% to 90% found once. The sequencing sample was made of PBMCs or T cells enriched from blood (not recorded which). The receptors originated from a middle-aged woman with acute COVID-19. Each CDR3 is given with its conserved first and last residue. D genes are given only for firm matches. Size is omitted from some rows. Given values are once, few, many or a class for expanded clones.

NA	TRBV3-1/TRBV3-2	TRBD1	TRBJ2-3	CASSQVSRGTGRNTQYF	TGTGCCAGCAGCCAAGTATCCCGCGGGACAGGGAGGAATACGCAGTATTTT
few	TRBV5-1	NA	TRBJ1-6	CASSLVGVNSPLHF	TGCGCCAGCAGCTTGGTAGGGGTTAATTCACCCCTCCACTTT
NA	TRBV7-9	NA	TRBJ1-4	CASSPLGGSANEKLFF	TGTGCCAGCAGCCCCTTGGGGGGATCAGCTAATGAAAAACTGTTTTTT
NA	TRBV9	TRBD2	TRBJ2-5	CASSPGTSGKETQYF	TGTGCCAGCAGCCCCGGGACTAGCGGGAAAGAGACCCAGTACTTC
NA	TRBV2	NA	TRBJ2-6	CASSTTGFHSGANVLTF	TGTGCCAGCAGCACGACAGGTTTCCACTCTGGGGCCAACGTCCTGACTTTC
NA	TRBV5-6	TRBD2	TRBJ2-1	CASSLGRLAAYNEQFF	TGTGCCAGCAGCCTTGGGCGACTAGCGGCATACAATGAGCAGTTCTTC
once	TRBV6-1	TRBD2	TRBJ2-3	CASSEVWTSGSGDTQYF	TGTGCCAGCAGTGAAGTATGGACTAGCGGGAGTGGAGATACGCAGTATTTT
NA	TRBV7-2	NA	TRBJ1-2	CASSLAPTVYGYTF	TGTGCCAGCAGCTTAGCGCCGACAGTCTATGGCTACACCTTC
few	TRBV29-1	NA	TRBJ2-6	CSVEFEQAGANVLTF	TGCAGCGTTGAATTTGAACAGGCTGGGGCCAACGTCCTGACTTTC
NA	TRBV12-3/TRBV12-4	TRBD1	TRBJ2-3	CASSGQAAGTQYF	TGTGCCAGCAGCGGACAGGCGGCGGGTACGCAGTATTTT
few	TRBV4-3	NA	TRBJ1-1	CASSQDLGGSAEAFF	TGCGCCAGCAGCCAAGATCTAGGGGGAAGCGCTGAAGCTTTCTTT
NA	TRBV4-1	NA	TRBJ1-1	CASSLGGSTEAFF	TGCGCCAGCAGCCTGGGGGGAAGCACTGAAGCTTTCTTT
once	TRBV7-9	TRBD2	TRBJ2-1	CASSPAGGTPFEQFF	TGTGCCAGCAGCCCAGCGGGGGGGACACCCTTCGAGCAGTTCTTC
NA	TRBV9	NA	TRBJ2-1	CASSSPQRTEQFF	TGTGCCAGCAGCAGCCCCCAGCGAACCGAGCAGTTCTTC
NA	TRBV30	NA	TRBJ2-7	CASKGQGPYEQYF	TGTGCCTCGAAGGGGCAGGGGCCCTACGAGCAGTACTTC
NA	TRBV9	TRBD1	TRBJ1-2	CASSTGQGPSYGYTF	TGTGCCAGCAGCACGGGACAGGGCCCCAGCTATGGCTACACCTTC
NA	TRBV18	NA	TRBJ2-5	CASSRTSQETQYF	TGTGCCAGCTCGCGAACTAGTCAAGAGACCCAGTACTTC
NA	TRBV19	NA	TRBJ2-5	CASSMAGGETQYF	TGTGCCAGTAGTATGGCGGGCGGTGAGACCCAGTACTTC
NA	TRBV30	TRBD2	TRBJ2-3	CAWSQLAGPTDTQYF	TGTGCCTGGAGTCAGCTAGCGGGACCCACAGATACGCAGTATTTT
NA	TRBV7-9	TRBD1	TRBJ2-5	CASSRDRGAETQYF	TGTGCCAGCAGCCGGGACAGGGGTGCTGAGACCCAGTACTTC
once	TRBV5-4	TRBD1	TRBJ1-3	CASSFNRGSGNTIYF	TGTGCCAGCAGCTTTAACAGGGGCTCTGGAAACACCATATATTTT
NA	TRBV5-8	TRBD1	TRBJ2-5	CASSLGQGRVETQYF	TGTGCCAGCAGCTTAGGACAGGGGAGGGTCGAGACCCAGTACTTC
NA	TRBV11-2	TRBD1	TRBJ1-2	CASSFQQGAFYGYTF	TGTGCCAGCAGCTTCCAACAGGGGGCCTTCTATGGCTACACCTTC
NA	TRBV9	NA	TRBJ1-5	CASSDGEPGQPQHF	TGTGCCAGCAGCGACGGTGAACCGGGGCAGCCCCAGCATTTT
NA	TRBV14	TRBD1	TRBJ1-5	CASSDREEQPQHF	TGTGCCAGCAGCGACAGGGAGGAGCAGCCCCAGCATTTT
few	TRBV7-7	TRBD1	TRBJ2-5	CASSLGGTGYGETQYF	TGTGCTAGCAGCTTAGGGGGGACAGGGTACGGGGAGACCCAGTACTTC
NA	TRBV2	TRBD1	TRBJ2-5	CASSEAGQGSSQYF	TGTGCCAGCAGTGAAGCCGGACAGGGTAGTTCCCAGTACTTC
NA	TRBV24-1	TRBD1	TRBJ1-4	CATSDFARGLEKLFF	TGTGCCACCAGTGATTTTGCCAGGGGGCTCGAAAAACTGTTTTTT